The clone carrying this TCR beta chain was counted a few times. Its antigen is not known. The data derive from a study of vaccination effects on CD4 cells after COVID-19. Study background: It was a median of 72 days after the second dose that post-vaccine samples were obtained.

The protocol was immunoSEQ multiplex PCR, while the TCRdb copy is restricted to in-frame clones and leaves out a portion. The table shows tens of thousands of clones, with 73% occurring only once. With roughly 9 days of culture completed, CD4+ T cells were isolated. Each participant received a vaccine that was either BNT162b2 or mRNA-1273, given as two doses. Cultures had half their medium replaced with IL-2 medium on days 3 and 7. The CDR3 runs 15 residues. In germline, CDR1 is MDHEN, CDR2 SYDVKM. V lost 2 bases and J lost 2; bases outside the gene matches: 5. The source of this sequence is a human donor who received a COVID-19 vaccine. Source: CD4+ T cells from PBMCs cultured without peptide, taken after COVID-19 vaccination. V gene TRBV28 combines with J gene TRBJ1-2; 7 nucleotides agree with TRBD1. CDR3 DNA sequence: TGTGCCAGCAGTTTACGGCGACAGGGAAACTATGGCTACACCTTC. Protein sequence: CASSLRRQGNYGYTF.